One and the same sample provided the 16 T cell receptor beta chains below, sequenced in a study of blood T cell repertoires in COVID-19. Sequencing used immunoSEQ multiplex PCR; TCRdb keeps in-frame clones, though not all of them. The sample carries roughly 180,000 clones, about 85% recorded once. Sample: peripheral blood. All receptors come from a woman under 40 with active or convalescent COVID-19.

V is TRBV7-9 and J is TRBJ1-6, with TRBD1 as a possible D gene (6 bases). Germline V gives CDR1 SEHNR, CDR2 FQNEAQ (reference sequence). CDR3 length: 14 residues. V lost 2 bases and J 10 bases, leaving 12 bases between the germline ends. The CDR3, as DNA: TGTGCCAGCAGCTTAACAGGGTCGGGATCACCCCTCCACTTT. Its protein product is CASSLTGSGSPLHF.

Many counts were recorded for this clone. The chain is built from TRBV7-2 and TRBJ1-1; unclear D gene. V was pared by 4 bases and J by 0 bases, with 15 bases between. CDR1 SGHTA and CDR2 FQGNSA come from the germline V gene. This CDR3 spans 16 amino acids. The CDR3 region is CASSSIRVDMNTEAFF. CDR3 in DNA: TGTGCCAGCAGCTCTATCAGAGTAGACATGAACACTGAAGCTTTCTTT.

V and J are TRBV19 and TRBJ1-2, with D possibly TRBD1 on 5 matching bases. CDR3 length: 15 amino acids. CDR1 and CDR2 (germline): LNHDA, SQIVND (reference sequence). V lost 6 bases and J lost 4, with 18 bases in between. CDR3 DNA: TGTGCCAGTAGCTCTGGGGCAGGGACTTTCTATGGCTACACCTTC. Protein: CASSSGAGTFYGYTF. Complete variable domain (other parts from reference TRBV19 and TRBJ1-2): DGGITQSPKYLFRKEGQNVTLSCEQNLNHDAMYWYRQDPGQGLRLIYYSQIVNDFQKGDIAEGYSVSREKKESFPLTVTSAQKNPTAFYLCASSSGAGTFYGYTFGSGTRLTVV.

The chain links TRBV2 to TRBJ2-3; D is undetermined. The CDR3 sequence is 14 residues long. V lost 5 bases to trimming and J lost 2 bases, with 11 bases between them. CDR1 is SNHLY, CDR2 FYNNEI, per germline. CDR3 bases: TGTGCCAGCAGTTCAAAGGCGGCCACAGATACGCAGTATTTT. Amino acids: CASSSKAATDTQYF.

This clone has only a few counts. The chain is built from TRBV28 and TRBJ2-7, with 8 bases matching TRBD1. V shed 2 bases, J shed 7 bases, and the junction held 16 bases outside the gene matches. Germline loops: CDR1 MDHEN, CDR2 SYDVKM. This CDR3 comprises 17 residues. The CDR3 region has the DNA TGTGCCAGCAGTTTACCCCGGACAGGGACAAAGAACCGGGAGCAGTACTTC. Protein sequence: CASSLPRTGTKNREQYF.

The chain carries TRBV19 and TRBJ2-7; 10 bases agree with TRBD2. The CDR3 runs to 16 residues. V dropped 5 bases and J dropped 0; count of bases not matched to a gene: 7. Germline CDR1 LNHDA, CDR2 SQIVND (reference sequence). The CDR3 DNA follows: TGTGCCAGTAGTTGGACTAGCGGTTCTAGCTCCTACGAGCAGTACTTC. This gives the protein CASSWTSGSSSYEQYF.

The chain couples TRBV10-1 to TRBJ2-1, with 7 bases aligning to TRBD2. The V gene end was trimmed by 1 base and the J gene end by 1 base; junction bases not matched to a gene: 1. Germline V lookup: CDR1 WNHNN, CDR2 SYGVQD (reference sequence). CDR3 length: 15 residues. The CDR3 loop reads CASSELRGSYNEQFF. The CDR3 nucleotides are TGCGCCAGCAGTGAGTTGCGGGGGTCCTACAATGAGCAGTTCTTC.

This chain connects TRBV7-9 to TRBJ1-6; no clear D gene. The V gene lost 7 bases and the J gene lost 7 bases, with 11 bases spanning the gap. The CDR3 runs to 13 residues. CDR1 is SEHNR, CDR2 FQNEAQ, per germline (reference sequence). CDR3 in DNA: TGTGCCAGCACCATAACGGGGAATTCACCCCTCCACTTT. This gives the protein CASTITGNSPLHF.

This clone was found once. The rearrangement uses TRBV21-1 and TRBJ1-5. TRBV21-1 is shown as a pseudogene. This CDR3 region has 12 residues. CDR3: CASNRGPQPQHF. In DNA, the CDR3 is TGTGCCAGCAATCGAGGGCCCCAGCCCCAGCATTTT.

This chain connects TRBV9 to TRBJ1-2, with 10 bases fitting TRBD1. This CDR3 has 15 residues. J lost 5 bases, V lost 2 bases, and 6 bases had no gene match. CDR1 is SGDLS, CDR2 YYNGEE, per germline. CDR3 region: CASSVDPGQGYGYTF. DNA for the CDR3: TGTGCCAGCAGCGTCGACCCGGGACAGGGGTATGGCTACACCTTC.

This chain connects TRBV18 to TRBJ2-7, with 8 bases lining up with TRBD1. From germline, CDR1 is KGHSH and CDR2 LQKENI. The CDR3 totals 14 residues. V lost 3 bases, J lost 6 bases, and 7 bases stayed unmatched. The CDR3 reads CASSPTLQGGEQYF. For the CDR3, the DNA is TGTGCCAGCTCACCGACATTACAGGGGGGCGAGCAGTACTTC. Combining the CDR3 with reference TRBV18 and TRBJ2-7 gives the whole variable domain NAGVMQNPRHLVRRRGQEARLRCSPMKGHSHVYWYRQLPEEGLKFMVYLQKENIIDESGMPKERFSAEFPKEGPSILRIQQVVRGDSAAYFCASSPTLQGGEQYFGPGTRLTVT.

The rearrangement joins TRBV2 to TRBJ2-1; the D gene is possibly TRBD2 (6 bases). CDR1 is SNHLY, CDR2 FYNNEI, per germline. The V end lost 7 bases, the J end lost 3 bases, and 16 bases lay between the germline ends. CDR3 length: 15 residues. The CDR3 here is CASTWDLALYNEQFF. DNA for the CDR3: TGTGCCAGCACTTGGGACTTAGCCCTCTACAATGAGCAGTTCTTC.

J is TRBJ2-1 and V is TRBV1; the table's D call TRBD2 went unverified against the DNA. TRBV1 is given as a pseudogene. The length of the CDR3 is 16 residues. In DNA form, the CDR3 reads TGCACCAGCAGCCAAGAAGGACTAGCGGGAGTCCACGAGCAGTTCTTC. Translating gives CTSSQEGLAGVHEQFF.

V and J are TRBV14 and TRBJ2-2; tentatively, D is TRBD2 (5 bases). This CDR3 comprises 16 residues. Per germline, CDR1 SGHDN and CDR2 FVKESK. With 4 bases removed from V and 3 bases from J, the gap between germline ends came to 15 bases. CDR3 protein: CASSPRGLEDTGELFF. DNA for the CDR3: TGTGCCAGCAGCCCGCGCGGGCTCGAGGACACCGGGGAGCTGTTTTTT.

The chain uses TRBV6-5 and TRBJ2-7; 7 nucleotides agree with TRBD1. Germline CDR1 reads MNHEY; CDR2 reads SVGAGI. The J segment lost 2 bases and the V segment lost 6 bases, leaving 4 bases of the junction unmatched. The CDR3 runs 13 residues. The CDR3 loop reads CASRRDSAYEQYF. The CDR3 region has the DNA TGTGCCAGCAGAAGGGACAGCGCCTACGAGCAGTACTTC.

The chain has TRBV19 and TRBJ2-7; TRBD2 might be the D (5 bases). Per the germline V gene, CDR1 is LNHDA and CDR2 is SQIVND (reference sequence). The V end lost 6 bases, the J end lost 3 bases, and 15 bases lay between the germline ends. The CDR3 extends over 14 amino acids. The CDR3: CASSPLSGSYEQYF. The CDR3 bases are TGTGCCAGTAGCCCGCTGAGCGGCAGCTACGAGCAGTACTTC. Drawing the rest from reference TRBV19 and TRBJ2-7, the complete variable domain is DGGITQSPKYLFRKEGQNVTLSCEQNLNHDAMYWYRQDPGQGLRLIYYSQIVNDFQKGDIAEGYSVSREKKESFPLTVTSAQKNPTAFYLCASSPLSGSYEQYFGPGTRLTVT.